The rows below give T cell receptor beta chains drawn from one sample of a study of control samples from healthy donors and cancer patients. Clones were read by immunoSEQ multiplex PCR, and TCRdb kept only the in-frame ones, dropping some. This table holds 80,000 to 100,000 clones, roughly 92% found once. Sequencing was carried out using blood. The receptors were gathered from a human donor in good health. The donor label of this sample is uncertain. The CDR3 runs from the conserved cysteine through the conserved F or W. The D gene is left open where the match is weak. Some rows have no size entry. The others give once, few or many, or a class for an expanded clone.

V gene: TRBV5-4; clone size: NA; D gene: TRBD1; J gene: TRBJ1-3; CDR3 protein: CASSEDRGKGNTIYF; CDR3 DNA: TGTGCCAGCAGCGAAGACAGGGGAAAAGGAAACACCATATATTTT
V gene: TRBV6-2/TRBV6-3; clone size: NA; D gene: TRBD1; J gene: TRBJ2-1; CDR3 protein: CASSPNRGSSYNEQFF; CDR3 DNA: TGTGCCAGCAGTCCGAACAGGGGAAGCTCCTACAATGAGCAGTTCTTC
V gene: TRBV19; clone size: NA; D gene: NA; J gene: TRBJ1-2; CDR3 protein: CASSEEGRYYGYTF; CDR3 DNA: TGTGCCAGTAGTGAGGAAGGGAGGTACTATGGCTACACCTTC
V gene: TRBV18; clone size: NA; D gene: NA; J gene: TRBJ1-1; CDR3 protein: CASSPFENTEAFF; CDR3 DNA: TGTGCCAGCTCACCTTTCGAGAATACTGAAGCTTTCTTT
V gene: TRBV3-1/TRBV3-2; clone size: NA; D gene: TRBD2; J gene: TRBJ2-3; CDR3 protein: CASSHVGLGTDTQYF; CDR3 DNA: TGTGCCAGCAGCCACGTGGGACTAGGCACAGATACGCAGTATTTT
V gene: TRBV24-1; clone size: NA; D gene: NA; J gene: TRBJ1-3; CDR3 protein: CATSDSGSGNTIYF; CDR3 DNA: TGTGCCACCAGTGACTCGGGGTCTGGAAACACCATATATTTT
V gene: TRBV7-9; clone size: NA; D gene: NA; J gene: TRBJ1-4; CDR3 protein: CASSLRGTGGPEKLFF; CDR3 DNA: TGTGCCAGCAGCTTGAGGGGTACGGGGGGGCCTGAAAAACTGTTTTTT
V gene: TRBV30; clone size: NA; D gene: NA; J gene: TRBJ1-2; CDR3 protein: CAWSVQALKGYTF; CDR3 DNA: TGTGCCTGGAGTGTACAAGCTTTGAAAGGCTACACCTTC
V gene: TRBV6-1; clone size: few; D gene: NA; J gene: TRBJ1-3; CDR3 protein: CASSEGTPRSGNTIYF; CDR3 DNA: TGTGCCAGCAGTGAGGGGACACCCCGCTCTGGAAACACCATATATTTT
V gene: TRBV6-2/TRBV6-3; clone size: NA; D gene: NA; J gene: TRBJ1-1; CDR3 protein: CASSYPGGVAAFF; CDR3 DNA: TGTGCCAGCAGTTACCCGGGCGGGGTGGCAGCTTTCTTT
V gene: TRBV6-5; clone size: NA; D gene: NA; J gene: TRBJ1-2; CDR3 protein: CASSNSPKVDTF; CDR3 DNA: TGTGCCAGCAGTAACAGCCCCAAGGTCGATACCTTC
V gene: TRBV10-3; clone size: once; D gene: NA; J gene: TRBJ1-2; CDR3 protein: CAISEIGNYGYTF; CDR3 DNA: TGTGCCATCAGTGAGATCGGGAACTATGGCTACACCTTC
V gene: TRBV6-1; clone size: NA; D gene: NA; J gene: TRBJ1-2; CDR3 protein: CASSEAGGYGYTF; CDR3 DNA: TGTGCCAGCAGTGAAGCCGGAGGCTATGGCTACACCTTC
V gene: TRBV6-6; clone size: NA; D gene: TRBD1; J gene: TRBJ1-2; CDR3 protein: CASSSTSQGDGYTF; CDR3 DNA: TGTGCCAGCTCCTCTACTTCGCAGGGGGACGGCTACACCTTC
V gene: TRBV6-5; clone size: NA; D gene: TRBD1; J gene: TRBJ1-2; CDR3 protein: CASRKTGGYGYTF; CDR3 DNA: TGTGCCAGCAGGAAGACAGGGGGCTATGGCTACACCTTC
V gene: TRBV3-1/TRBV3-2; clone size: NA; D gene: NA; J gene: TRBJ1-5; CDR3 protein: CASSQGDQPQHF; CDR3 DNA: TGTGCCAGCAGCCAGGGCGATCAGCCCCAGCATTTT
V gene: TRBV2; clone size: NA; D gene: NA; J gene: TRBJ1-2; CDR3 protein: CASSEASWDYTF; CDR3 DNA: TGTGCCAGCAGTGAAGCGTCTTGGGACTACACCTTC
V gene: TRBV9; clone size: NA; D gene: NA; J gene: TRBJ2-5; CDR3 protein: CASSVGQQETQYF; CDR3 DNA: TGTGCCAGCAGCGTAGGACAGCAAGAGACCCAGTACTTC
V gene: TRBV10-3; clone size: NA; D gene: TRBD1; J gene: TRBJ1-1; CDR3 protein: CAIRPGQGEGITEAFF; CDR3 DNA: TGTGCCATCAGACCGGGACAGGGGGAGGGTATCACTGAAGCTTTCTTT
V gene: TRBV11-2; clone size: NA; D gene: NA; J gene: TRBJ2-5; CDR3 protein: CASTNGVRQETQYF; CDR3 DNA: TGTGCCAGCACAAACGGGGTGCGCCAAGAGACCCAGTACTTC
V gene: TRBV5-1; clone size: NA; D gene: TRBD2; J gene: TRBJ2-1; CDR3 protein: CASSLLTSGVGEQFF; CDR3 DNA: TGCGCCAGCAGTCTCCTGACTAGCGGGGTCGGTGAGCAGTTCTTC
V gene: TRBV5-4; clone size: NA; D gene: NA; J gene: TRBJ2-7; CDR3 protein: CASSSLGAKGEQYF; CDR3 DNA: TGTGCCAGCAGCTCGCTAGGAGCTAAGGGCGAGCAGTACTTC
V gene: TRBV5-8; clone size: few; D gene: NA; J gene: TRBJ1-1; CDR3 protein: CASSRPTGQSNTEAFF; CDR3 DNA: TGTGCCAGCAGCAGACCGACAGGTCAATCGAACACTGAAGCTTTCTTT
V gene: TRBV21-1; clone size: NA; D gene: NA; J gene: TRBJ1-1; CDR3 protein: CASGSQAFF; CDR3 DNA: TGTGCCAGCGGATCCCAAGCTTTCTTT
V gene: TRBV11-2; clone size: NA; D gene: NA; J gene: TRBJ1-1; CDR3 protein: CASSLRRGDTEAFF; CDR3 DNA: TGTGCCAGCAGCTTAAGAAGGGGGGACACTGAAGCTTTCTTT
V gene: TRBV18; clone size: NA; D gene: NA; J gene: TRBJ2-3; CDR3 protein: CASKGSTDTQYF; CDR3 DNA: TGTGCCAGTAAAGGATCCACAGATACGCAGTATTTT
V gene: TRBV4-3; clone size: NA; D gene: NA; J gene: TRBJ1-6; CDR3 protein: CASSQDRGSPLHF; CDR3 DNA: TGCGCCAGCAGCCAAGATCGGGGTTCACCCCTCCACTTT
V gene: TRBV5-4; clone size: NA; D gene: TRBD1; J gene: TRBJ2-7; CDR3 protein: CASSSGTEYEQYF; CDR3 DNA: TGTGCCAGCAGCTCCGGGACAGAATACGAGCAGTACTTC
V gene: TRBV5-6; clone size: NA; D gene: NA; J gene: TRBJ2-5; CDR3 protein: CASSLVRETQYF; CDR3 DNA: TGTGCCAGCAGCTTGGTAAGAGAGACCCAGTACTTC
V gene: TRBV5-6; clone size: NA; D gene: NA; J gene: TRBJ2-7; CDR3 protein: CASGGSYEQYF; CDR3 DNA: TGTGCCAGCGGGGGGAGCTACGAGCAGTACTTC
V gene: TRBV6-6; clone size: NA; D gene: NA; J gene: TRBJ1-2; CDR3 protein: CASSLRINRGQTRRGYTF; CDR3 DNA: TGTGCCAGCAGTCTAAGAATTAATAGAGGGCAGACACGTCGTGGCTACACCTTC
V gene: TRBV7-2; clone size: NA; D gene: TRBD1; J gene: TRBJ2-2; CDR3 protein: CASSEDRGRLRNTGELFF; CDR3 DNA: TGTGCCAGCAGCGAGGACAGGGGGCGCTTGCGGAACACCGGGGAGCTGTTTTTT